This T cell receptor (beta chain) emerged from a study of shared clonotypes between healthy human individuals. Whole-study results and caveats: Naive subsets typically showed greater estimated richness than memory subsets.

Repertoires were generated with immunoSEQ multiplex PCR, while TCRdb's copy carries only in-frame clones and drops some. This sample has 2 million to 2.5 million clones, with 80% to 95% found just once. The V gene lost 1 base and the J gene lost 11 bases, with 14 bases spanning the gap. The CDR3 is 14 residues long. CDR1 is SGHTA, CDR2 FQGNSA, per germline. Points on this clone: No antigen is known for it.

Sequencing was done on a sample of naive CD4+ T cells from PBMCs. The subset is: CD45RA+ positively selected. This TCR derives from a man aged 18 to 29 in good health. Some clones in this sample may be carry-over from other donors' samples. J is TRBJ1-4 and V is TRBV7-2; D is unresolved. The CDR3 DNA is TGTGCCAGCAGCTTAGACAGCCCTCCAAGGAAACTGTTTTTT. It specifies CASSLDSPPRKLFF.